This T cell receptor (beta chain) is drawn from a study of early T cells in non-severe SARS-CoV-2 infection. TCRdb called the 5' RACE reads again in MiXCR, with one record for every CDR3 protein. The data contain 74,000 or so distinct CDR3 sequences, about 13% of them singletons. Trimming removed 4 bases from V and 8 bases from J, with 17 bases in between. CDR1 and CDR2 from the germline V gene are MNHNS and SASEGT. The length of the CDR3 is 14 residues. There are a few counts of this clonotype. Sequencing input: whole blood. The receptor's source is an adult who was a healthcare worker with PCR-confirmed SARS-CoV-2 infection or an uninfected control (not recorded which). The gene calls are TRBV6-1 and TRBJ1-2; the D gene is possibly TRBD1 (6 bases). The DNA for the CDR3 is TGTGCCAGCAGTGTGGGACATTCAGAGGACGGCTACACCTTC. Protein product: CASSVGHSEDGYTF.